This T cell receptor (beta chain) derives from a study of shared clonotypes between healthy human individuals. Findings and limits, study-wide: Generation probabilities were higher for clonotypes shared across all four sorted-subset donors than for unshared ones. Read depth was anticipated to influence clonotype sharing among donors.

In regard to this clone: What it binds is unknown.

Naive CD8 cells lacked CD45RO, underwent positive selection for CCR7 and left out terminally differentiated effector memory CD45RA+ cells. The repertoire was sequenced with immunoSEQ multiplex PCR; TCRdb's copy has only in-frame clones and lacks some. The sample has around 2,000,000 clones, approximately 94% seen once. The germline V and J ends were trimmed by 6 bases and 6 bases, with 15 bases remaining between them. CDR1 and CDR2 from the germline V gene are SEHNR and FQNEAQ (reference sequence). The CDR3 has 13 residues. The TCR originated in a young man in good health. Some clones in this sample may be carry-over from other donors' samples. The source material was naive CD8+ T cells from PBMCs. J is TRBJ2-7 and V is TRBV7-9; D gene uncertain. The CDR3, as DNA: TGTGCCAGCAGGCATCGGGCTCAGGTCGAGCAGTACTTC. Its protein is CASRHRAQVEQYF. The complete variable domain, with remaining parts taken from reference TRBV7-9 and TRBJ2-7, reads DTGVSQNPRHKITKRGQNVTFRCDPISEHNRLYWYRQTLGQGPEFLTYFQNEAQLEKSRLLSDRFSAERPKGSFSTLEIQRTEQGDSAMYLCASRHRAQVEQYFGPGTRLTVT.